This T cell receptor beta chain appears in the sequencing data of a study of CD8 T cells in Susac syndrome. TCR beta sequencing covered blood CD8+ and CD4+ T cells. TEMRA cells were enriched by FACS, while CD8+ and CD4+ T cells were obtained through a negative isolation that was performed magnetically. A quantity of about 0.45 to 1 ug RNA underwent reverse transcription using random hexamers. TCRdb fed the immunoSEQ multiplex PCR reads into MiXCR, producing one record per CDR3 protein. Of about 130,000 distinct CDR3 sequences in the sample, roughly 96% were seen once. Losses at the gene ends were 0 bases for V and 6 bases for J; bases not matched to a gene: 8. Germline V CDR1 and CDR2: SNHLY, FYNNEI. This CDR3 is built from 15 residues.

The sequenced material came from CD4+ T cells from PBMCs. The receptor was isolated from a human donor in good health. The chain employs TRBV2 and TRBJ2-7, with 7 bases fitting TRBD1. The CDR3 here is CASSEAPSGGGEQYF. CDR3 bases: TGTGCCAGCAGTGAAGCGCCCTCAGGGGGTGGCGAGCAGTACTTC.